The T cell receptor (beta chain) under discussion was sequenced for a study of blood T cell repertoires in COVID-19 (dated by TCRdb to 2018 to 2021). General notes on the study: Collaborator samples came from the United States, Italy and Spain and covered acute and convalescent phases of COVID-19. The sample metadata nearly always contained a de-identified subject ID, COVID-19 status, age in years and sex. Subjects who had been exposed to COVID-19, were actively infected with it, or had recovered from it provided the deeply sampled blood TCRbeta repertoires that made up the dataset. Where available, HLA class I and class II types were obtained from metadata supplied by the sample provider rather than from assay-based typing. The repertoires were made available in a free public database intended to serve as a resource for research on the immune response to SARS-CoV-2. The material from the prospective study consisted of cDNA or gDNA derived from T cells, B-cell-depleted T cells, or PBMCs. Samples came from the ongoing ImmuneRACE study (first 160 participants) plus 1,254 subjects from 6 global collaborators. Broad study findings and their caveats: How much clinical and demographic metadata was included differed by source and by participant, and the metadata was provided uncurated.

One collaborating source in Seattle enrolled patients during active infection and followed them longitudinally through the course of disease. Whole blood was collected in K2EDTA tubes by collaborating institutions according to the institutions' own protocols. For TCRbeta analysis, collaborators shipped samples in one of three forms: frozen whole blood, isolated PBMCs, or DNA extracted from either of those sample types. TCRbeta CDR3 regions were amplified from genomic DNA by means of the immunoSEQ Assay, a bias-controlled multiplex PCR. The authors' analysis ran thus. Nucleated cell counts per sample were estimated from amplification of reference gene primers within the assay. Sequence reads were collapsed and filtered to measure the absolute abundance of every unique TCRbeta CDR3 rearrangement. For each sample, productive Simpson clonality was calculated by taking the square root of Simpson's diversity index across productive rearrangements. This immuneACCESS table, as held by TCRdb, lists in-frame sequences with V and J called but not all clones. Of the missing ones, under half trace to an unresolved V gene in checked studies; the others have no known cause. V, J and clone size are those of that table, while D and trimming were read from the DNA. The sample records some 72,000 clones, 75% to 90% of which are singletons. The ten largest account for 10% to 15% of the sample.

CDR1 GTSNPN and CDR2 SVGIG are derived from the germline V gene (reference sequence). The CDR3 measures 13 amino acids from cysteine to phenylalanine. The CDR3 DNA has 39 bases and is translated from base 1. V is pruned by 3 bases and J by 6 bases, leaving 6 bases of the junction without a gene match. Note on this clone: No antigen is known for it. Base quality data are lacking; no much larger clone is found one base away.

The sequence is built from TRBV30 and TRBJ2-7; 9 central bases correspond to TRBD2. The clonotype was recovered from a man in his forties or fifties with COVID-19, enrolled during active disease. What was sequenced was peripheral blood. The sequence in DNA is TGTGCCTGGAGCCTAGCGGGAACCGCCGAGCAGTACTTC. It codes for CAWSLAGTAEQYF. With all but the CDR3 taken from the reference TRBV30 and TRBJ2-7 genes, the full variable domain is: SQTIHQWPATLVQPVGSPLSLECTVEGTSNPNLYWYRQAAGRGLQLLFYSVGIGQISSEVPQNLSASRPQDRQFILSSKKLLLSDSGFYLCAWSLAGTAEQYFGPGTRLTVT.